What follows are 31 T cell receptor beta chains derived from one specimen sequenced in a study of shared clonotypes between healthy human individuals (dated by TCRdb to 2019 to 2021). Libraries were prepared through the immunoSEQ multiplex PCR assay. TCRdb re-hosts the immuneACCESS table, in-frame sequences only. Its copies lack some clones; in the studies checked, an unresolved V gene accounts for under half of them, and the cause for the rest is not known. The table for this sample lists hundreds of thousands of clones; 90% to 97% of them were counted only once. The leading ten clones occupy about 0.11% of the sample. CD8 naive samples were CD45RO-negative cells positively selected for CCR7, giving a CD45RA+CCR7+ population that excluded TemRA cells. What was sequenced was naive CD8+ T cells sorted from blood. The cell subset or site label on this specimen signifies: CD45RA+CCR7+. These receptors came from a woman in her twenties or thirties in good health.

The chain is built from TRBV28 and TRBJ1-1, with D possibly TRBD1 on 6 matching bases. The V and J ends lost 5 bases and 0 bases respectively, with 13 bases between them. The CDR3 extends over 15 amino acids. Germline loops: CDR1 MDHEN, CDR2 SYDVKM. The CDR3 DNA reads as TGTGCCAGCAGTCCTCGACAGGACGTGAACACTGAAGCTTTCTTT. This codes for CASSPRQDVNTEAFF.

This sequence joins TRBV11-2 and TRBJ2-5, with TRBD2 as a possible D gene (5 bases). The germline CDR1 and CDR2 sequences are SGHAT and FQNNGV. The CDR3 length is 14 residues. Trimming removed 7 bases from V and 3 bases from J, with 15 bases in between. DNA for the CDR3: TGTGCCAGCACCCGCGGGCTAGTGGAAGAGACCCAGTACTTC. It is translated as CASTRGLVEETQYF.

The gene calls are TRBV29-1 and TRBJ1-1; D is uncertain. Looked up from germline, CDR1 is SQVTM and CDR2 is ANQGSEA. The CDR3 covers 14 residues. The V gene lost 3 bases and the J gene lost 1 base, with 12 bases spanning the gap. The CDR3 reads CSVDTGQANTEAFF. As DNA, the CDR3 is TGCAGCGTTGATACGGGTCAGGCGAACACTGAAGCTTTCTTT. Full variable domain (outside the CDR3, taken from reference TRBV29-1 and TRBJ1-1): SAVISQKPSRDICQRGTSLTIQCQVDSQVTMMFWYRQQPGQSLTLIATANQGSEATYESGFVIDKFPISRPNLTFSTLTVSNMSPEDSSIYLCSVDTGQANTEAFFGQGTRLTVV.

The chain carries TRBV9 and TRBJ2-1, with D unclear. This CDR3 has 11 amino acids. Germline V gene data show CDR1 as SGDLS and CDR2 as YYNGEE. V was clipped by 6 bases and J by 7 bases, with 8 bases between them. The CDR3 sequence: CASKGNNEQFF. Written as DNA, the CDR3 is TGTGCCAGCAAGGGAAATAATGAGCAGTTCTTC.

The genes are TRBV19 and TRBJ2-3; D may be TRBD2 (6 bases). Germline V gives CDR1 LNHDA, CDR2 SQIVND (reference sequence). The germline V and J ends were trimmed by 5 bases and 3 bases, with 18 bases remaining between them. This CDR3 has 16 amino acids. The CDR3 reads CASSPRGPPQTDTQYF. CDR3 coding DNA: TGTGCCAGTAGTCCGCGGGGCCCACCTCAAACAGATACGCAGTATTTT. The complete variable domain, with remaining parts taken from reference TRBV19 and TRBJ2-3, reads DGGITQSPKYLFRKEGQNVTLSCEQNLNHDAMYWYRQDPGQGLRLIYYSQIVNDFQKGDIAEGYSVSREKKESFPLTVTSAQKNPTAFYLCASSPRGPPQTDTQYFGPGTRLTVL.

This clone was seen more than once but under ten times. The chain links TRBV11-3 to TRBJ2-7, with D perhaps TRBD1 (5 bases). V was clipped by 5 bases and J by 1 base, with 9 bases between them. The germline V gene has CDR1 SGHNT and CDR2 YENEEA. CDR3 size: 13 residues. This CDR3 is CASSEGHSYEQYF. The DNA for the CDR3 is TGTGCCAGCAGCGAAGGACATTCCTACGAGCAGTACTTC.

The rearrangement links TRBV20-1 to TRBJ2-7; D is possibly TRBD1 (6 bases). The CDR3 extends over 11 amino acids. CDR1 DFQATT and CDR2 SNEGSKA come from the germline V gene (reference sequence). V lost 3 bases to trimming and J lost 4 bases, with 7 bases between them. The CDR3 coding sequence is TGCAGTGCTAGTCAGGGGTACGAGCAGTACTTC. It is translated as CSASQGYEQYF.

The rearrangement uses TRBV5-8 and TRBJ2-2; 12 bases are a match to TRBD1. This CDR3 contains 20 residues. CDR1 and CDR2 from the germline V gene are SGHTS and YDEGEE. Trimming took 1 base from V and 6 from J; bases not matched to a gene: 16. The CDR3 DNA is TGTGCCAGCAGCTTGCATTTCCCACCCGAGGGACAGGGGGCTGCCGGGGAGCTGTTTTTT. Encoded protein: CASSLHFPPEGQGAAGELFF. Together with reference TRBV5-8 and TRBJ2-2, the CDR3 gives the full variable domain: EAGVTQSPTHLIKTRGQQATLRCSPISGHTSVYWYQQALGLGLQFLLWYDEGEERNRGNFPPRFSGRQFPNYSSELNVNALELEDSALYLCASSLHFPPEGQGAAGELFFGEGSRLTVL.

V and J are TRBV5-1 and TRBJ2-7; the match to TRBD1 covers 11 bases. The CDR3 loop spans 15 amino acids. Germline assignment: CDR1 SGHRS and CDR2 YFSETQ. The V segment lost 4 bases and the J segment 5 bases; nucleotides outside the gene matches: 8. This CDR3 reads CASSQFRDRGDEQYF. The CDR3 DNA is TGCGCCAGCAGCCAGTTCCGGGACAGGGGGGACGAGCAGTACTTC.

The chain links TRBV18 to TRBJ1-5; D ambiguous. This CDR3 region has 15 residues. V was trimmed by 2 bases and J by 3 bases, leaving 11 bases between them. In germline, CDR1 is KGHSH, CDR2 LQKENI. Written as DNA, the CDR3 is TGTGCCAGCTCACCAGGCAGCTACATCAATCAGCCCCAGCATTTT. Residues: CASSPGSYINQPQHF.

The rearrangement uses TRBV19 and TRBJ1-1; possible D gene TRBD1, 5 bases. The V end was cut by 7 bases, the J end by 3 bases, with 21 bases between. CDR3 length equals 16 residues. CDR1 is LNHDA, CDR2 SQIVND, per germline (reference sequence). This chain's CDR3 is CASKVLGGVGYTEAFF. As DNA, the CDR3 is TGTGCCAGTAAAGTCCTCGGGGGGGTCGGGTACACTGAAGCTTTCTTT.

The gene calls are TRBV6-6 and TRBJ1-1; the D is unclear. The CDR3 covers 14 residues. V was clipped by 0 bases and J by 6 bases, with 11 bases between them. The germline V gene encodes CDR1 MNHNY and CDR2 SVGAGI (reference sequence). CDR3: CASSYSEGSAEAFF. The CDR3 nucleotides are TGTGCCAGCAGTTACTCGGAGGGCTCTGCTGAAGCTTTCTTT.

This sequence joins TRBV19 and TRBJ1-1; no reliable D call. There are 12 residues in the CDR3. Germline V lookup: CDR1 LNHDA, CDR2 SQIVND (reference sequence). V lost 8 bases and J 0 bases, leaving 7 bases between the germline ends. The CDR3 DNA is TGTGCCAGTGGGCCCCTGAACACTGAAGCTTTCTTT. It codes for CASGPLNTEAFF.

The chain has TRBV27 and TRBJ2-1; 7 nucleotides match TRBD2. This CDR3 contains 15 residues. Germline trimming cut 6 bases from V and 7 bases from J; bases unmatched to any gene: 12. In germline, CDR1 is MNHEY, CDR2 SMNVEV (reference sequence). CDR3 nucleotide sequence: TGTGCCAGCAGCCTCGGGACTACTTTTTGGAATGAGCAGTTCTTC. Translating it yields CASSLGTTFWNEQFF.

The J gene is TRBJ1-4, the V gene TRBV13; D call uncertain. The CDR3 totals 13 residues. V was cut by 4 bases and J by 0 bases, with 3 bases left in between. Germline CDR1 and CDR2: PRHDT and FYEKMQ (reference sequence). The CDR3 spells CASSSSTNEKLFF. The CDR3 DNA reads as TGTGCCAGCAGCTCATCAACTAATGAAAAACTGTTTTTT.

The V and J genes are TRBV5-6 and TRBJ1-2; 8 positions match TRBD1. J lost 13 bases, V lost 4 bases, and 15 bases had no gene match. CDR1 and CDR2 (germline): SGHDT, YYEEEE. CDR3 length equals 14 residues. The CDR3 here is CASSPLAQGVSSTF. CDR3 DNA: TGTGCCAGCAGCCCATTAGCACAGGGGGTTAGCTCCACCTTC.

The chain is built from TRBV27 and TRBJ2-3, with TRBD2 identical over 14 bases. V gave up 6 bases and J gave up 4 bases; unmatched junction bases: 3. There are 15 residues in the CDR3. Germline V gene sequence: CDR1 MNHEY, CDR2 SMNVEV (reference sequence). The CDR3 nucleotides are TGTGCCAGCAGGATGGGACTAGCGGGAGCAGATACGCAGTATTTT. As protein: CASRMGLAGADTQYF.

The chain has TRBV7-8 and TRBJ2-2, with 14 bases aligning to TRBD2. The V segment lost 3 bases and the J segment 4 bases; nucleotides outside the gene matches: 7. The CDR3 is 18 amino acids. Germline V gene data show CDR1 as SGHVS and CDR2 as FQNEAQ. The CDR3 is CASSFRLAGGPVTGELFF. CDR3 DNA sequence: TGTGCCAGCAGCTTCAGACTAGCGGGAGGGCCGGTCACCGGGGAGCTGTTTTTT.

This chain joins TRBV5-6 and TRBJ1-2, with 10 positions matching TRBD1. J was trimmed by 7 bases and V by 5 bases; bases with no gene match: 5. This CDR3 is built from 13 residues. Germline CDR1 SGHDT, CDR2 YYEEEE. The CDR3 spells CASSAGTGAGYTF. For the CDR3, the DNA is TGTGCCAGCAGTGCCGGGACAGGGGCTGGCTACACCTTC.

The chain couples TRBV28 to TRBJ2-7, with D possibly TRBD2 on 5 matching bases. CDR1 MDHEN and CDR2 SYDVKM come from the germline V gene. Trimming stripped 3 bases from V and 7 bases from J, with 13 bases between. The CDR3 totals 13 residues. CDR3 protein: CASSFSTGWEQYF. The CDR3 bases are TGTGCCAGCAGTTTTTCTACGGGGTGGGAGCAGTACTTC.

The count of this clone is one. V and J are TRBV19 and TRBJ1-5, with a weak D call TRBD1 (5 bases). V shed 1 base and J shed 0 bases, with 7 bases lying between them. The CDR3 is made up of 15 amino acids. Germline CDR1 LNHDA, CDR2 SQIVND (reference sequence). CDR3 sequence reads: CASSIGQHSNQPQHF. CDR3 coding DNA: TGTGCCAGTAGTATAGGACAGCATAGCAATCAGCCCCAGCATTTT.

V usage is TRBV2 and J usage is TRBJ2-7; TRBD2 matches at 7 bases. The CDR3 sequence is 15 residues long. The germline V gene encodes CDR1 SNHLY and CDR2 FYNNEI. The V segment lost 1 base and the J segment 6 bases; nucleotides outside the gene matches: 9. The CDR3 spells CASSEGSSGLTEQYF. As DNA, the CDR3 is TGTGCCAGCAGTGAAGGGTCTAGCGGTCTCACCGAGCAGTACTTC.

The rearrangement uses TRBV6-5 and TRBJ2-1, with D perhaps matching TRBD1 (6 bases). Trimming left V 2 bases short and J 7 bases short, with 12 bases between. The CDR3 spans 14 residues. Looked up from germline, CDR1 is MNHEY and CDR2 is SVGAGI. CDR3 DNA: TGTGCCAGCAGTTACGCACAGGGTAGGAATGAGCAGTTCTTC. Its translation is CASSYAQGRNEQFF.

Here the CDR3 reads CASSDSSETGEETQYF. CDR3 sequence (DNA): TGTGCCAGCAGTGATAGTTCCGAGACAGGGGAAGAGACCCAGTACTTC. The chain links TRBV2 to TRBJ2-5, with 8 bases matching TRBD1. Trimming cost V 3 bases and J 3 bases; bases outside gene matches: 9. The CDR3 extends over 16 amino acids. Germline CDR1 SNHLY, CDR2 FYNNEI.

This clone was detected only once. This chain connects TRBV5-1 to TRBJ2-7; D may be TRBD1 (7 bases). The germline V gene encodes CDR1 SGHRS and CDR2 YFSETQ. The V end lost 4 bases, the J end lost 5 bases, and 19 bases lay between the germline ends. The CDR3 is 15 amino acids. The CDR3, as DNA: TGCGCCAGCAGCGGGCCGGCCCAGGGGGGCCACGAGCAGTACTTC. Translation gives CASSGPAQGGHEQYF. The whole variable domain, remainder taken from reference TRBV5-1 and TRBJ2-7, is KAGVTQTPRYLIKTRGQQVTLSCSPISGHRSVSWYQQTPGQGLQFLFEYFSETQRNKGNFPGRFSGRQFSNSRSEMNVSTLELGDSALYLCASSGPAQGGHEQYFGPGTRLTVT.

The genes are TRBV7-6 and TRBJ2-7, with D maybe TRBD2 (5 bases). The CDR3 consists of 13 residues. Trimming removed 1 base from V and 6 bases from J, with 10 bases in between. Germline V lookup: CDR1 SGHVS, CDR2 FNYEAQ. The CDR3 DNA is TGTGCCAGCAGCTTAGTAGAGGGCGCCGAGCAGTACTTC. Translating gives CASSLVEGAEQYF.

This chain links TRBV4-2 with TRBJ2-2, with D possibly being TRBD1 (5 bases). Per the germline V gene, CDR1 is LGHNA and CDR2 is YNFKEQ. V lost 5 bases and J 0 bases, leaving 13 bases between the germline ends. This CDR3 is built from 16 residues. CDR3 DNA sequence: TGTGCCAGCAGCGGACACGAGGCCTCGAACACCGGGGAGCTGTTTTTT. This encodes CASSGHEASNTGELFF.

The rearrangement joins TRBV2 to TRBJ2-5, with D unresolved. The CDR3 has 11 residues. V was cut by 4 bases and J by 5 bases, with 5 bases left in between. Germline V gives CDR1 SNHLY, CDR2 FYNNEI. DNA of the CDR3: TGTGCCAGCAGTGGTGGGGAGACCCAGTACTTC. Amino acid sequence: CASSGGETQYF. The variable domain in full, completed from reference TRBV2 and TRBJ2-5, reads EPEVTQTPSHQVTQMGQEVILRCVPISNHLYFYWYRQILGQKVEFLVSFYNNEISEKSEIFDDQFSVERPDGSNFTLKIRSTKLEDSAMYFCASSGGETQYFGPGTRLLVL.

The chain carries TRBV28 and TRBJ1-5; no reliable D call. The CDR3 loop spans 14 amino acids. Trimming removed 3 bases from V and 4 bases from J, with 10 bases in between. Per germline, CDR1 MDHEN and CDR2 SYDVKM. Written as DNA, the CDR3 is TGTGCCAGCAGTTTGTCAGGAATAAATCAGCCCCAGCATTTT. Translating gives CASSLSGINQPQHF.

This sequence joins TRBV28 and TRBJ2-7; D perhaps matches TRBD2 (6 bases). V was shortened by 5 bases and J by 9 bases, with 20 bases between the two germline ends. Germline V gives CDR1 MDHEN, CDR2 SYDVKM. CDR3 size: 14 residues. CDR3 nucleotide sequence: TGTGCCAGCAGTCCAGCCCTCCGGGGAGGAGGGCAGTACTTC. Translation: CASSPALRGGGQYF.

The chain links TRBV15 to TRBJ2-5, with TRBD2 matching 9 bases. J lost 1 base, V lost 1 base, and 10 bases had no gene match. The CDR3 contains 18 residues. Germline V gene data show CDR1 as LNHNV and CDR2 as YYDKDF (reference sequence). The CDR3 spells CATSRAGVAGEIQETQYF. The DNA for the CDR3 is TGTGCCACCAGCAGAGCTGGGGTAGCGGGAGAGATCCAAGAGACCCAGTACTTC.